A single sample is the source of the 2 T cell receptor beta chains below, sequenced in a study of preoperative IRX-2 immunotherapy in early breast cancer. Treatment noted: preoperative locoregional IRX-2 cytokine immunotherapy. Profiled with immunoSEQ multiplex PCR; TCRdb holds only in-frame clones, not every one. The sample yields tens of thousands of clones, 75% to 85% seen once. The input for sequencing was lymph node tissue, taken after IRX-2 immunotherapy. All receptors come from a human donor with breast cancer.

The chain carries TRBV1 and TRBJ1-2. TRBV1 is labeled a pseudogene. CDR3 length equals 16 residues. CDR3 amino acids: CASSQGGTVSMSGYTF. The CDR3 DNA reads TGCGCCAGCAGCCAAGGGGGGACGGTCTCGATGAGTGGCTACACCTTC.

This clone occurred a few times. An end of the junction differs from the germline gene, which may be a read error. The rearrangement uses TRBV6-8 and TRBJ2-3; unclear D gene. The CDR3 is made up of 13 amino acids. The germline gives CDR1 MNHGY, CDR2 SAAAGT. The CDR3 DNA reads as TGTGCCATCAGTGTGGATGGTATGAATACGCAGTATTTT. This gives the protein CAISVDGMNTQYF.